One sample yielded the 9 T cell receptor beta chains listed below, sequenced in a study of CD8 T cells in Susac syndrome. The authors reverse transcribed roughly 0.5 to 1 ug RNA with random hexamers. TCRdb redid the calling of the immunoSEQ multiplex PCR reads with MiXCR, one entry per CDR3 protein. The table includes around 280,000 distinct CDR3 sequences, roughly nine tenths detected once. The sequenced sample consisted of CD4+ T cells from PBMCs. The source is a human donor with multiple sclerosis.

V is TRBV5-1 and J is TRBJ2-2; D remains ambiguous. Germline V lookup: CDR1 SGHRS, CDR2 YFSETQ. The CDR3 is 14 residues long. V lost 1 base, J lost 4 bases, and 8 bases lay in between. CDR3 DNA sequence: TGCGCCAGCAGCTTGATGGACCTCACCGGGGAGCTGTTTTTT. Translating it yields CASSLMDLTGELFF.

The chain employs TRBV5-1 and TRBJ2-1; D is ambiguous. V was clipped by 7 bases and J by 0 bases, with 11 bases between them. This CDR3 region has 14 residues. Germline CDR1 is SGHRS and CDR2 is YFSETQ. The CDR3 reads CASRPSSSYNEQFF. The CDR3 DNA is TGCGCCAGCCGACCTTCCAGCTCCTACAATGAGCAGTTCTTC.

The CDR3 is CSGGRGNTIYF. CDR3 nucleotides: TGCAGCGGCGGCCGAGGAAACACCATATATTTT. The chain carries TRBV29-1 and TRBJ1-3, with D unclear. In germline, CDR1 is SQVTM, CDR2 ANQGSEA. V lost 7 bases, J lost 4 bases, and 8 bases lay in between. This CDR3 region has 11 residues. Drawing the rest from reference TRBV29-1 and TRBJ1-3, the complete variable domain is SAVISQKPSRDICQRGTSLTIQCQVDSQVTMMFWYRQQPGQSLTLIATANQGSEATYESGFVIDKFPISRPNLTFSTLTVSNMSPEDSSIYLCSGGRGNTIYFGEGSWLTVV.

V is TRBV12-3 or TRBV12-4 and J is TRBJ1-1; D is unresolved. The CDR3 contains 13 residues. Trimming stripped 7 bases from V and 5 bases from J, with 14 bases between. The CDR3 sequence is CASTHVRATEAFF. In DNA, the CDR3 is TGTGCCAGCACCCACGTGAGGGCGACTGAAGCTTTCTTT.

The chain employs TRBV11-3 and TRBJ1-2, with D hard to call. Germline V gene lookup returns CDR1 SGHNT and CDR2 YENEEA. V was cut by 0 bases and J by 8 bases, with 10 bases left in between. This CDR3 spans 13 amino acids. The CDR3 here is CASSLDGARGYTF. The CDR3 DNA reads as TGTGCCAGCAGCTTAGATGGAGCACGAGGCTACACCTTC.

Details on this clonotype: One junction end does not reproduce the germline sequence, and a read error may be involved. This chain links TRBV7-7 with TRBJ2-1; tentatively, D is TRBD1 (5 bases). Per germline, CDR1 SSHAT and CDR2 FNYEAQ (reference sequence). This CDR3 spans 13 amino acids. The CDR3 reads CASSFDSYNEQFF. CDR3 coding DNA: TGTGCTAGCAGCTTCGACAGCTACAATGAGCAGTTCTTC.

The genes are TRBV12-3 or TRBV12-4 and TRBJ1-2, with D uncertain. This CDR3 comprises 13 residues. V lost 2 bases and J 4 bases, leaving 8 bases between the germline ends. DNA of the CDR3: TGTGCCAGCAGTTTAAGGCAGAGCTATGGCTACACCTTC. Translated: CASSLRQSYGYTF.

The CDR3 is CSARWTGRPSDGYTF. The DNA of the CDR3 is TGCAGTGCTAGGTGGACAGGGCGCCCTTCCGATGGCTACACCTTC. The rearrangement joins TRBV20-1 to TRBJ1-2; 8 nucleotides match TRBD1. The CDR3 is made up of 15 amino acids. Germline CDR1 DFQATT, CDR2 SNEGSKA (reference sequence). The trim removed 3 bases at V and 6 bases at J, leaving 12 bases unmatched.

The V and J genes are TRBV2 and TRBJ2-5, with a weak D call TRBD2 (5 bases). V was trimmed by 3 bases and J by 14 bases, leaving 19 bases between them. The CDR3 loop spans 13 amino acids. Germline CDR1 reads SNHLY; CDR2 reads FYNNEI. The CDR3 nucleotides read TGTGCCAGCAGTGAGGAGAGGTCGGGAAAAACCTACTTC. Translating it yields CASSEERSGKTYF.